This T cell receptor beta chain was profiled in a study of CD8+ T cells in alopecia areata. This clone was detected a few times. Germline CDR1 is SQVTM and CDR2 is ANQGSEA. The ends were cut back, 0 bases at V and 5 bases at J, with 13 bases in the middle. This CDR3 comprises 14 residues. Specimens obtained from alopecia areata patients comprised lesional scalp punch biopsies and peripheral blood. In each case, RNA was isolated and then reverse transcribed into cDNA as the sequencing template. Profiling relied on immunoSEQ multiplex PCR, and the TCRdb table lists in-frame clones only, not all of them. The sample lists just over 150,000 clones; 40% to 60% were seen once.

The sample was CD8+ T cells sorted from blood, taken at week 0. This TCR was recovered from a human donor with alopecia areata. The chain employs TRBV29-1 and TRBJ1-2, with D perhaps TRBD1 (6 bases). CDR3 nucleotide sequence: TGCAGCGTTGAAGATCTTACACAGGGATATGGCTACACCTTC. The encoded protein is CSVEDLTQGYGYTF.